Below are 18 T cell receptor beta chains sequenced from a single sample in a study of blood T cell repertoires in COVID-19. Profiled with immunoSEQ multiplex PCR; TCRdb holds only in-frame clones, not every one. The sample shows 200,000 to 250,000 clones, around 86% of them seen only once. Sequenced input: PBMCs or T cells enriched from blood (not recorded which). The receptors come from a man aged 25 to 40 in a cohort exposed to, infected with or recovered from COVID-19 (not recorded which).

This rearrangement joins TRBV14 to TRBJ2-7; no definite D call. The germline gives CDR1 SGHDN, CDR2 FVKESK. There are 13 residues in the CDR3. Trimming took off 1 base at V and 10 bases at J, with 14 bases between the two ends. The CDR3 here is CASSQASRSSQYF. CDR3 DNA: TGTGCCAGCAGCCAAGCTTCACGGAGCTCCCAGTACTTC.

This clone was detected a few times. The rearrangement links TRBV6-2 or TRBV6-3 to TRBJ2-5, with 8 bases fitting TRBD1. The germline CDR1 and CDR2 sequences are MNHEY and SVGEGT. The ends lost 0 bases at V and 5 bases at J; junction bases unmatched: 5. CDR3 size: 15 residues. CDR3: CASSYSRTGSETQYF. The DNA for the CDR3 is TGTGCCAGCAGTTACTCGAGGACAGGGTCGGAGACCCAGTACTTC.

This clone has just one count. The rearrangement joins TRBV4-2 to TRBJ1-2, with 7 bases lining up with TRBD1. The CDR3 length is 15 residues. The V and J ends lost 0 bases and 2 bases, in that order; junction bases with no gene match: 3. Germline CDR1 LGHNA, CDR2 YNFKEQ. CDR3 amino acids: CASSQEEGGNYGYTF. CDR3 in DNA: TGTGCCAGCAGCCAAGAGGAAGGGGGCAACTATGGCTACACCTTC.

This clone occurred once. The V gene is TRBV9, the J gene TRBJ1-3; 9 bases align to TRBD1. The CDR3 totals 16 residues. Germline CDR1 and CDR2: SGDLS and YYNGEE. The V segment lost 3 bases and the J segment 4 bases; nucleotides outside the gene matches: 8. The CDR3: CASSADRGPAGNTIYF. CDR3 nucleotide sequence: TGTGCCAGCAGCGCGGACAGGGGTCCAGCGGGAAACACCATATATTTT.

The rearrangement links TRBV27 to TRBJ2-1; 10 nucleotides align to TRBD2. Losses at the gene ends were 0 bases for V and 4 bases for J; bases not matched to a gene: 6. The CDR3 extends over 17 amino acids. Germline assignment: CDR1 MNHEY and CDR2 SMNVEV (reference sequence). The CDR3 coding sequence is TGTGCCAGCAGTTTATCCCCGACTAGCGGGTTTTACAATGAGCAGTTCTTC. Translation: CASSLSPTSGFYNEQFF.

J is TRBJ2-7 and V is TRBV9; D is possibly TRBD1 (5 bases). This CDR3 is 14 amino acids long. Germline V CDR1 and CDR2: SGDLS, YYNGEE. With 3 bases removed from V and 2 bases from J, the gap between germline ends came to 12 bases. CDR3: CASSARQTPYEQYF. CDR3 DNA: TGTGCCAGCAGCGCGCGACAGACCCCCTACGAGCAGTACTTC.

This chain joins TRBV15 and TRBJ2-7, with unresolved D. This CDR3 has 11 residues. V was pared by 4 bases and J by 3 bases, with 4 bases between. Germline V CDR1 and CDR2: LNHNV, YYDKDF (reference sequence). CDR3 in amino acids: CATSKHYEQYF. CDR3 nucleotides: TGTGCCACCAGCAAGCACTACGAGCAGTACTTC.

The V and J genes are TRBV28 and TRBJ1-5, with TRBD1 matching 7 bases. This CDR3 has 16 residues. Germline trimming cut 7 bases from V and 7 bases from J; bases unmatched to any gene: 16. Germline loops: CDR1 MDHEN, CDR2 SYDVKM. In DNA, the CDR3 is TGTGCCAGCACCAAAGGGGGCAGGGGAAGGTTCCAGCCCCAGCATTTT. The encoded protein is CASTKGGRGRFQPQHF.

The V and J genes are TRBV6-6 and TRBJ2-4; the match to TRBD2 covers 13 bases. Germline loops: CDR1 MNHNY, CDR2 SVGAGI (reference sequence). The length of the CDR3 is 18 residues. V shed 5 bases, J shed 0 bases, and the junction held 7 bases outside the gene matches. In DNA form, the CDR3 reads TGTGCCAGCAGTCCCCGGACTAGCGGGGGAATAGCCAAAAACATTCAGTACTTC. It codes for CASSPRTSGGIAKNIQYF.

This rearrangement joins TRBV7-8 to TRBJ2-7; perhaps TRBD2 as D (5 bases). V shed 0 bases and J shed 1 base, with 10 bases lying between them. The CDR3 totals 15 residues. Germline CDR1 is SGHVS and CDR2 is FQNEAQ. CDR3: CASSLAGDVSYEQYF. CDR3 DNA: TGTGCCAGCAGCTTAGCGGGAGACGTTTCCTACGAGCAGTACTTC. Using reference TRBV7-8 and TRBJ2-7 for the parts outside the CDR3, the full variable domain is GAGVSQSPRYKVAKRGQDVALRCDPISGHVSLFWYQQALGQGPEFLTYFQNEAQLDKSGLPSDRFFAERPEGSVSTLKIQRTQQEDSAVYLCASSLAGDVSYEQYFGPGTRLTVT.

The CDR3 bases are TGTGCCAGCAGCTTAGGACAGAGCTCTGGAAACACCATATATTTT. Encoded protein: CASSLGQSSGNTIYF. V is TRBV7-3 and J is TRBJ1-3, with a weak D call TRBD1 (6 bases). Germline V gene lookup returns CDR1 SGHTA and CDR2 FQGTGA. The CDR3 contains 15 residues. Trimming removed 2 bases at V and 0 bases at J, with 8 bases between. Full variable domain (missing parts from reference TRBV7-3 and TRBJ1-3): GAGVSQTPSNKVTEKGKYVELRCDPISGHTALYWYRQSLGQGPEFLIYFQGTGAADDSGLPNDRFFAVRPEGSVSTLKIQRTERGDSAVYLCASSLGQSSGNTIYFGEGSWLTVV.

This chain joins TRBV5-1 and TRBJ2-2; 11 bases align to TRBD1. V was clipped by 3 bases and J by 3 bases; unmatched bases: 4. The CDR3 has 16 amino acids. Germline CDR1 and CDR2: SGHRS and YFSETQ. The CDR3 DNA follows: TGCGCCAGCAGCTCGGGACAGGGGGGTTACACCGGGGAGCTGTTTTTT. It translates to CASSSGQGGYTGELFF.

The rearrangement uses TRBV10-3 and TRBJ1-1; unclear D gene. Per the germline V gene, CDR1 is ENHRY and CDR2 is SYGVKD. V dropped 4 bases and J dropped 2 bases, with 8 bases sitting between them. This CDR3 is built from 13 residues. The CDR3 nucleotides read TGTGCCATCAGTGCTCGGTTAAACACTGAAGCTTTCTTT. Amino acid sequence: CAISARLNTEAFF.

V and J are TRBV5-1 and TRBJ2-7; 13 bases agree with TRBD2. The CDR3 is made up of 17 amino acids. Germline V lookup: CDR1 SGHRS, CDR2 YFSETQ. V lost 4 bases to trimming and J lost 0 bases; unmatched junction nucleotides: 7. The CDR3 sequence: CASSLGLAGPSSYEQYF. CDR3 sequence (DNA): TGCGCCAGCAGCCTGGGACTAGCGGGACCGAGCTCCTACGAGCAGTACTTC.

This clone was observed a single time. The chain recombines TRBV6-5 with TRBJ1-6, with a weak D call TRBD1 (5 bases). The germline gives CDR1 MNHEY, CDR2 SVGAGI. The V and J ends lost 2 bases and 7 bases respectively, with 12 bases between them. The CDR3 has 15 amino acids. CDR3 sequence: CASSYGRGINSPLHF. The CDR3 DNA follows: TGTGCCAGCAGTTACGGTCGGGGGATAAATTCACCCCTCCACTTT.

The chain carries TRBV5-1 and TRBJ2-7; 9 nucleotides line up with TRBD1. The germline gives CDR1 SGHRS, CDR2 YFSETQ. V was clipped by 3 bases and J by 5 bases; unmatched bases: 6. CDR3 length equals 14 residues. The CDR3 protein is CASSSGTGNHEQYF. The CDR3 nucleotides are TGCGCCAGCAGCTCGGGGACAGGGAACCACGAGCAGTACTTC. The complete variable domain, with remaining parts taken from reference TRBV5-1 and TRBJ2-7, reads KAGVTQTPRYLIKTRGQQVTLSCSPISGHRSVSWYQQTPGQGLQFLFEYFSETQRNKGNFPGRFSGRQFSNSRSEMNVSTLELGDSALYLCASSSGTGNHEQYFGPGTRLTVT.

The V call is TRBV4-3, the J call TRBJ2-3; 7 bases line up with TRBD2. Germline trimming cut 0 bases from V and 8 bases from J; bases unmatched to any gene: 8. CDR3 length: 15 amino acids. Per the germline V gene, CDR1 is LGHNA and CDR2 is YSLEER. CDR3: CASSQEAGGRGTQYF. CDR3 nucleotides: TGCGCCAGCAGCCAAGAAGCTGGAGGGAGGGGTACGCAGTATTTT.

For the CDR3, the DNA is TGTGCCACCAGCAGAGATGTGAGGAATGGCTACACCTTC. It encodes CATSRDVRNGYTF. This chain joins TRBV15 and TRBJ1-2; D ambiguous. CDR3 length: 13 residues. Trimming stripped 0 bases from V and 6 bases from J, with 8 bases between. The V gene's germline CDR1 is LNHNV and CDR2 YYDKDF (reference sequence).